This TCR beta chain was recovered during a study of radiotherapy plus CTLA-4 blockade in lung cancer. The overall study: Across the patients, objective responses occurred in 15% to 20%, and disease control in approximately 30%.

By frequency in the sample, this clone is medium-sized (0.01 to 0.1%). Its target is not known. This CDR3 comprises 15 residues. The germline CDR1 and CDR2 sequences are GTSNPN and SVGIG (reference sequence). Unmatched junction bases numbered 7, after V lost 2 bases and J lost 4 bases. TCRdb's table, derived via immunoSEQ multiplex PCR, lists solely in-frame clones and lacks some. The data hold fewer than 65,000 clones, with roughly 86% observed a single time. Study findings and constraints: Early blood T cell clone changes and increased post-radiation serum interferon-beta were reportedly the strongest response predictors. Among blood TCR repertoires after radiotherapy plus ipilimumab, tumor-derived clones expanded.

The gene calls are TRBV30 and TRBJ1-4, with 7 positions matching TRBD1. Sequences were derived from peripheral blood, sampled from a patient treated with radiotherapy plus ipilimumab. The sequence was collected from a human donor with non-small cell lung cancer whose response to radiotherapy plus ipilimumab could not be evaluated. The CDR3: CAWSPPGTVNEKLFF. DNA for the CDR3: TGTGCCTGGAGTCCACCCGGGACAGTTAATGAAAAACTGTTTTTT.